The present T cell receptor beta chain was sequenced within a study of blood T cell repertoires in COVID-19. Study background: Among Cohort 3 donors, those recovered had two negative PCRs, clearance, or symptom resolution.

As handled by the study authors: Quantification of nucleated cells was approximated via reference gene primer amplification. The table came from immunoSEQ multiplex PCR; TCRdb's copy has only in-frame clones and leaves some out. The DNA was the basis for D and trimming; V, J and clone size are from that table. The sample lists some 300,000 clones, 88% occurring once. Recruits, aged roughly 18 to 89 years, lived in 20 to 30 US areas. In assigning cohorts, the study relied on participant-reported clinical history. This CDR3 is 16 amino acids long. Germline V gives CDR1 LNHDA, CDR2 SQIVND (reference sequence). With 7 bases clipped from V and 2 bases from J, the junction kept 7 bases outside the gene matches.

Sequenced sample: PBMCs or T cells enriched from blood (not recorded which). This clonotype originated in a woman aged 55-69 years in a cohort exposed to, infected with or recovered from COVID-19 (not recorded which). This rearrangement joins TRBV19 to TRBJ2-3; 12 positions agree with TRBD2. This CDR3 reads CASTPLAGGVTDTQYF. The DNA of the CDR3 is TGTGCCAGTACCCCCCTAGCGGGAGGGGTCACAGATACGCAGTATTTT. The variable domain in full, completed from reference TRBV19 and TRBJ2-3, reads DGGITQSPKYLFRKEGQNVTLSCEQNLNHDAMYWYRQDPGQGLRLIYYSQIVNDFQKGDIAEGYSVSREKKESFPLTVTSAQKNPTAFYLCASTPLAGGVTDTQYFGPGTRLTVL.